The source of this TCR beta chain is a study of Ad26.COV2.S vaccination and SARS-CoV-2 variants. Background on the study: Ad26.COV2.S given intramuscularly, once or twice 56 days apart. Study-wide results and caveats: Vaccine recipients posted higher spike-specific TCR breadth than their placebo counterparts.

TCRdb's table, derived via immunoSEQ multiplex PCR, lists solely in-frame clones and lacks some. Altogether 350,000 to 550,000 clones are present, roughly nine tenths being singletons, with the ten largest covering about 2.5%. Germline V gives CDR1 KGHSH, CDR2 LQKENI. Trimming removed 3 bases from V and 2 bases from J; junction bases left unmatched: 9. The CDR3 has 17 amino acids. Remarks on this clone: Its specificity is unknown.

Treatment of the sample: some 20 received Ad26.COV2.S at low or high dose, single or two shots; 5 received placebo; per-sample allocation not given. At day 63 after the first vaccine or placebo injection, samples were drawn. This Boston cohort included adults aged 18-55 years. The TCR originated in a person between 18 and 59 years old who received the Ad26.COV2.S COVID-19 vaccine or a placebo. This sequence joins TRBV18 and TRBJ2-3, with 9 bases identical to TRBD2. This specimen consisted of peripheral blood, obtained in a trial of Ad26.COV2.S vaccine versus placebo. CDR3 residues: CASSPIPSGAHTDTQYF. CDR3 coding DNA: TGTGCCAGCTCACCGATCCCTAGCGGGGCCCACACAGATACGCAGTATTTT.